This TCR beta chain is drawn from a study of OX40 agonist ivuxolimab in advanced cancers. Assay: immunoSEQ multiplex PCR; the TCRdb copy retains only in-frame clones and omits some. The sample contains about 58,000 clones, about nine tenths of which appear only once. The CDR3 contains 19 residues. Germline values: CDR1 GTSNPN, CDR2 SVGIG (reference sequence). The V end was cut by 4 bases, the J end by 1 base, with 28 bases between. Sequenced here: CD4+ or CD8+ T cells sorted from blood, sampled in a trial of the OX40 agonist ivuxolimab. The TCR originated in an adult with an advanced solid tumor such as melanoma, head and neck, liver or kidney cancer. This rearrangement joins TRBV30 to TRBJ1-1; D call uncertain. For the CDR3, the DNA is TGTGCCTGGACTCCATGGGGTCATTTTAAGGTTGAGGAGAACACTGAAGCTTTCTTT. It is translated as CAWTPWGHFKVEENTEAFF.